This T cell receptor beta chain was identified in a study of shared clonotypes between healthy human individuals. Looking at the study overall: CD8 memory received one plate per donor, CD8 naive two, CD4 memory three and CD4 naive three.

Profiling relied on immunoSEQ multiplex PCR, and the TCRdb table lists in-frame clones only, not all of them. The sample has hundreds of thousands of clones, 95% to 96% seen once. Details on this clone: Its antigen is not known.

This CDR3 is built from 14 residues. With 5 bases removed from V and 4 bases from J, the gap between germline ends came to 12 bases. Germline CDR1 SEHNR, CDR2 FQNEAQ (reference sequence). Positive CCR7 selection of CD45RO-negative cells yielded the naive CD8 cells, and terminally differentiated effector memory CD45RA+ cells were excluded. Study observations and caveats: Across subsets, estimated richness was generally greater for naive than for memory populations.

Specimen: naive CD8+ T cells sorted from blood. The V and J genes are TRBV7-9 and TRBJ2-1; maybe TRBD2 (5 bases). This clonotype was sampled from a woman in her 30s in good health. The CDR3 here is CASSLTDSYNEQFF. For the CDR3, the DNA is TGTGCCAGCAGCCTTACGGACTCGTACAATGAGCAGTTCTTC.